This passage covers 3 T cell receptor beta chains from one sample sequenced in a study of cytomegalovirus exposure and HLA in healthy donors. The PCR used 60 Vbeta and 13 Jbeta primers. TCRdb's copy holds only in-frame clones and misses some; the assay was immunoSEQ multiplex PCR. This table has about 120,000 clones, around 75% appearing once. What was sequenced was PBMCs. These receptors were collected from a woman between 35 and 50 years old in good health and CMV-seropositive.

The V and J genes are TRBV19 and TRBJ2-7, with 11 bases lining up with TRBD2. The trim removed 3 bases at V and 6 bases at J, leaving 10 bases unmatched. Germline loops: CDR1 LNHDA, CDR2 SQIVND (reference sequence). The CDR3 totals 16 residues. The CDR3 loop reads CASSMQLAGGQREQYF. CDR3 coding DNA: TGTGCCAGTAGTATGCAGTTAGCGGGAGGGCAACGCGAGCAGTACTTC.

The sample holds one count of this clone. The J gene is TRBJ1-2, the V gene TRBV5-1; TRBD1 matches 8 bases. After removal of 4 bases from V and 4 bases from J, the junction contained 9 bases not matched to a gene. Germline values: CDR1 SGHRS, CDR2 YFSETQ. The CDR3 loop spans 15 amino acids. The CDR3 sequence is CASSTQDRVTYGYTF. The CDR3, as DNA: TGCGCCAGCAGCACCCAGGACAGGGTAACCTATGGCTACACCTTC.

This clone appeared once. The CDR3 region is CAWRLRQIGGYTF. The CDR3 DNA reads TGTGCCTGGAGATTAAGACAGATTGGTGGCTACACCTTC. This sequence joins TRBV30 and TRBJ1-2; D possibly corresponds to TRBD1 (5 bases). The CDR3 totals 13 residues. Germline-derived CDR1 and CDR2 are GTSNPN and SVGIG (reference sequence). V was cut by 3 bases and J by 7 bases, with 15 bases left in between. Full variable domain (missing parts from reference TRBV30 and TRBJ1-2): SQTIHQWPATLVQPVGSPLSLECTVEGTSNPNLYWYRQAAGRGLQLLFYSVGIGQISSEVPQNLSASRPQDRQFILSSKKLLLSDSGFYLCAWRLRQIGGYTFGSGTRLTVV.